Below, one T cell receptor beta chain is given with its context. This sample was taken from a study of blood T cells in healthy people across ages. The length of the CDR3 is 18 residues. With V trimmed by 5 bases and J by 5 bases, 18 bases remained unmatched. The germline V gene has CDR1 LNHDA and CDR2 SQIVND (reference sequence). Sample-barcoded 5' priming and a J-beta primer mix drove a second PCR of about 7 to 11 cycles. TCRdb redid the calling of the 5' RACE reads with MiXCR, one entry per CDR3 protein. The data show around 1.1 million distinct CDR3 sequences, around two fifths seen once. Extracted total RNA amounted to at least 5.5 micrograms for each sample.

The chain has TRBV19 and TRBJ2-1; TRBD1 matches at 7 bases. The receptor comes from a man aged 18 to 30 in good health. Material: blood. In DNA, the CDR3 is TGTGCCAGTAGTTCCCGAGGGGGCGGACGAGCGATTCACAATGAGCAGTTCTTC. Protein product: CASSSRGGGRAIHNEQFF.